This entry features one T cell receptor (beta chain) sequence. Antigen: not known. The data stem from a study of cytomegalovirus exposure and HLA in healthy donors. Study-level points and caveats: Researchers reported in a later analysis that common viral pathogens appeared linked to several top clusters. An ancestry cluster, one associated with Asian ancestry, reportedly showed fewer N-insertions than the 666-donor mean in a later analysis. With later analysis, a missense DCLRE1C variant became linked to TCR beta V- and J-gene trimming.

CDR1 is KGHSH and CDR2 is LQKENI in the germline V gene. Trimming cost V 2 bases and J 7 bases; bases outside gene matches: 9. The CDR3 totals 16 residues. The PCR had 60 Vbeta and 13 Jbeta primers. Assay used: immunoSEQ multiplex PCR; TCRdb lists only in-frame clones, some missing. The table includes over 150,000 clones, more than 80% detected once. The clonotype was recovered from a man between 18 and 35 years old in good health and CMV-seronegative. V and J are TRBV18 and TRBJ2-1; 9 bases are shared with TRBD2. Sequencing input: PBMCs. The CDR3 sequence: CASSPGSGGIGNEQFF. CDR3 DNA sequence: TGTGCCAGCTCACCAGGCAGCGGGGGGATAGGAAATGAGCAGTTCTTC.